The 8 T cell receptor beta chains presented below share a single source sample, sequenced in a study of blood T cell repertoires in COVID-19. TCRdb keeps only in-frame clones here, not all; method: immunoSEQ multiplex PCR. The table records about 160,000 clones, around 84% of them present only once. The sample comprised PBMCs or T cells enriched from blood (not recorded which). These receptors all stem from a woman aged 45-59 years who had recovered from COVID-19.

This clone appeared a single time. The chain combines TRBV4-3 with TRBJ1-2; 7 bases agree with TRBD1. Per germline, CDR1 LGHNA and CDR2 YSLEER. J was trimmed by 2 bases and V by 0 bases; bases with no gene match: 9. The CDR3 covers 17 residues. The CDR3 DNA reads TGCGCCAGCAGCCAAGATCTAAGGACAGGCAAAAACTATGGCTACACCTTC. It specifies CASSQDLRTGKNYGYTF.

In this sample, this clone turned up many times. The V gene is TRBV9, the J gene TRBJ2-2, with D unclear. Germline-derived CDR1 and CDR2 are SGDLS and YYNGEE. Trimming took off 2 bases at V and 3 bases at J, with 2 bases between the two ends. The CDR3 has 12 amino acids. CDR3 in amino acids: CASSVDTGELFF. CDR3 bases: TGTGCCAGCAGCGTCGACACCGGGGAGCTGTTTTTT.

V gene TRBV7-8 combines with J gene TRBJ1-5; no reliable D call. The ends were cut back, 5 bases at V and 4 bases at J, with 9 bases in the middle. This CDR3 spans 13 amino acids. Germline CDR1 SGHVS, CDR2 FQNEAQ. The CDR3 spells CASSDNTNQPQHF. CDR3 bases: TGTGCCAGCAGCGACAATACAAATCAGCCCCAGCATTTT.

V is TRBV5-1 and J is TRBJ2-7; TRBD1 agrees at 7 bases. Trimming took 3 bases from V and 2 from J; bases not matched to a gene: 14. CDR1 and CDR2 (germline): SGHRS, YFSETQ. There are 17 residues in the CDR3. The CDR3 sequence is CASSSVPQGVEAYEQYF. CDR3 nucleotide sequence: TGCGCCAGCAGCTCTGTGCCCCAGGGGGTAGAAGCCTACGAGCAGTACTTC.

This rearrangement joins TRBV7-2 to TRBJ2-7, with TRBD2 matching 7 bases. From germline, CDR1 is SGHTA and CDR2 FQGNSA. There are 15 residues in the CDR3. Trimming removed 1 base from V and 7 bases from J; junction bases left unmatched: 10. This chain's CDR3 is CASSLDPGGPREQYF. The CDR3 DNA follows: TGTGCCAGCAGCTTAGATCCGGGGGGACCCCGTGAGCAGTACTTC.

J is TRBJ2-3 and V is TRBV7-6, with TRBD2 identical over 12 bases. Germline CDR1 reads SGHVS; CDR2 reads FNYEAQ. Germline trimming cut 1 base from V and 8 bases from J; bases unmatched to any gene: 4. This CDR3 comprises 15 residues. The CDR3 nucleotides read TGTGCCAGCAGCTTAGGACTAGCGGGAGTAGCTACGCAGTATTTT. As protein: CASSLGLAGVATQYF.

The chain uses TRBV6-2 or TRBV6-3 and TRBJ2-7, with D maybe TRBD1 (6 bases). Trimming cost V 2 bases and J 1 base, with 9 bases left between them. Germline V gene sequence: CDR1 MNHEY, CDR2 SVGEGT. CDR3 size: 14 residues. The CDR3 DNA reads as TGTGCCAGCAGTTACCCAGGACAGTCCTACGAGCAGTACTTC. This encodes CASSYPGQSYEQYF.

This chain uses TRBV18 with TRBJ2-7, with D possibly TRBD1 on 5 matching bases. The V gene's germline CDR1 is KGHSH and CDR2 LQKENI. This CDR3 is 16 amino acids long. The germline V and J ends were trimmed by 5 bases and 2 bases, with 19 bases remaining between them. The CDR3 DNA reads TGTGCCAGCTCAACAACGACAGAGGCATATCCCTACGAGCAGTACTTC. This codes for CASSTTTEAYPYEQYF.